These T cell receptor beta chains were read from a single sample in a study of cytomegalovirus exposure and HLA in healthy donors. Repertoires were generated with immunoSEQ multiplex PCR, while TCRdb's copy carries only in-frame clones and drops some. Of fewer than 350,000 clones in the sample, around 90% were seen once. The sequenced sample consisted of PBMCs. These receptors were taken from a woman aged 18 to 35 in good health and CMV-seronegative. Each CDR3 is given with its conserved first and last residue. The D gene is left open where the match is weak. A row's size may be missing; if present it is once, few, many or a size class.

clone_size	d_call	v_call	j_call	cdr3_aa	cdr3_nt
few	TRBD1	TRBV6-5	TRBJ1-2	CASSYSMTGSYGYTF	TGTGCCAGCAGTTACTCGATGACAGGGAGTTATGGCTACACCTTC
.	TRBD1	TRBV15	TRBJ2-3	CATSRGQGVSDTQYF	TGTGCCACCAGCAGAGGACAGGGAGTGTCGGATACGCAGTATTTT
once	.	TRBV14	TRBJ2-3	CASSQVKLDSITDTQYF	TGTGCCAGCAGCCAAGTTAAGCTAGATTCCATCACAGATACGCAGTATTTT
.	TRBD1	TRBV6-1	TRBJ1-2	CASSEKGRGHGYTF	TGTGCCAGCAGTGAAAAGGGCAGGGGGCATGGCTACACCTTC
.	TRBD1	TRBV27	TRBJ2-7	CASATDRGGEQYF	TGTGCCAGCGCAACTGACAGGGGGGGCGAGCAGTACTTC
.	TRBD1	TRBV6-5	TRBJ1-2	CASSARGQFTGYTF	TGTGCCAGCAGTGCACGGGGACAGTTTACGGGCTACACCTTC
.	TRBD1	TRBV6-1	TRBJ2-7	CASSEDRGKQYF	TGTGCCAGCAGTGAGGACAGGGGAAAGCAGTACTTC
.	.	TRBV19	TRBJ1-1	CASSPNDLRGTEAFF	TGTGCCAGTAGTCCGAACGACCTCCGGGGCACTGAAGCTTTCTTT
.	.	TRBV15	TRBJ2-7	CATGRTGVSYEQYF	TGTGCCACCGGGAGGACAGGTGTCTCCTACGAGCAGTACTTC
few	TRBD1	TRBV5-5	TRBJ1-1	CASSLDGTANTEAFF	TGTGCCAGCAGCTTGGATGGGACAGCCAACACTGAAGCTTTCTTT
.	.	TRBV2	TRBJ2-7	CASSLERSSYEQYF	TGTGCCAGCAGTTTAGAGCGTAGTTCTTACGAGCAGTACTTC
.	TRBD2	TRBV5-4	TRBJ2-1	CASSLTSGSIYNEQFF	TGTGCCAGCAGCCTAACTAGCGGGTCCATCTACAATGAGCAGTTCTTC
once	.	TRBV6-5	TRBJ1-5	CASSLGALNQPQHF	TGTGCCAGCAGTTTAGGGGCCCTCAATCAGCCCCAGCATTTT
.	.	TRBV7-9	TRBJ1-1	CASSSTGTEAFF	TGTGCCAGCAGCTCGACAGGAACTGAAGCTTTCTTT
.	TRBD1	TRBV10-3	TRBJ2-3	CAIGLSGTGATDTQYF	TGTGCCATCGGGCTTTCCGGGACAGGGGCCACAGATACGCAGTATTTT
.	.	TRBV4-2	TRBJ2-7	CASSFTASYEQYF	TGTGCCAGCAGCTTTACAGCCAGCTACGAGCAGTACTTC
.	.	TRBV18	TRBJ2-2	CASSPPPGERSTGELFF	TGTGCCAGCTCACCCCCGCCCGGAGAACGGAGCACCGGGGAGCTGTTTTTT
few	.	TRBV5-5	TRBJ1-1	CASSLDTGFMNTEAFF	TGTGCCAGCAGCTTAGATACGGGATTCATGAACACTGAAGCTTTCTTT
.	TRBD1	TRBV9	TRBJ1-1	CASSVAGGTMNTEAFF	TGTGCCAGCAGCGTAGCAGGGGGAACCATGAACACTGAAGCTTTCTTT
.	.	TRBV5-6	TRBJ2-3	CASSSRLTDTQYF	TGTGCCAGCAGCTCGCGACTCACAGATACGCAGTATTTT
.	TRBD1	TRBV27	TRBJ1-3	CASSSRQGGNTIYF	TGTGCCAGCAGTTCCCGACAGGGTGGAAACACCATATATTTT
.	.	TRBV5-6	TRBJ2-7	CASSLGQTQRQYF	TGTGCCAGCAGCTTGGGTCAGACTCAGCGGCAGTACTTC
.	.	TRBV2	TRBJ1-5	CASSESDPRGNQPQHF	TGTGCCAGCAGTGAATCTGACCCCAGAGGAAATCAGCCCCAGCATTTT
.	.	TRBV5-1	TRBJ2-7	CASSLEAGTYEQYF	TGCGCCAGCAGCTTGGAGGCAGGGACCTACGAGCAGTACTTC
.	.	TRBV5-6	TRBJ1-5	CASSFQGAVQPQHF	TGTGCCAGCAGCTTCCAAGGGGCCGTGCAGCCCCAGCATTTT
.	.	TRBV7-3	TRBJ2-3	CASSSSPSSTYTDTQYF	TGTGCCAGCAGCTCCTCCCCCTCTAGCACCTACACAGATACGCAGTATTTT
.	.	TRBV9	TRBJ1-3	CASSGTANTIYF	TGTGCCAGCAGCGGGACTGCAAACACCATATATTTT
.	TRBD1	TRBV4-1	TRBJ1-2	CASSQRPAGGDYGYTF	TGCGCCAGCAGCCAGAGGCCCGCAGGGGGCGACTATGGCTACACCTTC
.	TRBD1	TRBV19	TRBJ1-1	CASSEQGALEAFF	TGTGCCAGTAGTGAACAGGGGGCCCTTGAAGCTTTCTTT
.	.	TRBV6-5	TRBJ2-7	CASSPSGSYEQYF	TGTGCCAGCAGCCCTAGTGGTTCCTACGAGCAGTACTTC
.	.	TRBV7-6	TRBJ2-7	CASSLAPGHPYEQYF	TGTGCCAGCAGCTTAGCGCCTGGACACCCTTACGAGCAGTACTTC
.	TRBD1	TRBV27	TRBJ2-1	CASSRQGIYEQFF	TGTGCCAGCAGTAGACAGGGTATCTATGAGCAGTTCTTC
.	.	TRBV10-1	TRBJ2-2	CASSDQGTNTGELFF	TGCGCCAGCAGTGACCAGGGGACGAACACCGGGGAGCTGTTTTTT
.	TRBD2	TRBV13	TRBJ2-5	CASSLRGGQETQYF	TGTGCCAGCAGTCTGCGGGGGGGACAAGAGACCCAGTACTTC
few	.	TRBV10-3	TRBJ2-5	CAISTGFQETQYF	TGTGCCATCAGTACAGGTTTCCAAGAGACCCAGTACTTC
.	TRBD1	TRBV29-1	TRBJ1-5	CSVGTGIKNQPQHF	TGCAGCGTTGGGACAGGGATTAAGAATCAGCCCCAGCATTTT
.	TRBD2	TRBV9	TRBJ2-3	CASSVSSGGTDTQYF	TGTGCCAGCAGCGTCTCTAGCGGGGGCACAGATACGCAGTATTTT
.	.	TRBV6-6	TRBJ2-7	CAARSPIVSEQYF	TGTGCCGCACGATCCCCAATAGTGAGTGAGCAGTACTTC
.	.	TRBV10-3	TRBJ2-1	CAISESLRGEQFF	TGTGCCATCAGTGAGTCGCTCAGGGGTGAGCAGTTCTTC
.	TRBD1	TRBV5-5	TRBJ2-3	CASSLRDRYKYSTDTQYF	TGTGCCAGCAGCCTCCGGGACAGATACAAATATAGCACAGATACGCAGTATTTT
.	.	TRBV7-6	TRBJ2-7	CASSLGIGASYEQYF	TGTGCCAGCAGCTTAGGGATAGGGGCCTCCTACGAGCAGTACTTC
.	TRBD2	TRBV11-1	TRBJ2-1	CASSFIRGGAGEQFF	TGTGCCAGCAGCTTTATTCGGGGGGGGGCGGGTGAGCAGTTCTTC
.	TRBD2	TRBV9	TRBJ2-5	CASSVGLAGGPRETQYF	TGTGCCAGCAGCGTAGGGTTAGCGGGGGGTCCCAGAGAGACCCAGTACTTC
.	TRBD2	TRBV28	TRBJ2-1	CASSLGTSGGPSSYNEQFF	TGTGCCAGCAGTTTGGGGACTAGCGGGGGCCCGAGCTCCTACAATGAGCAGTTCTTC
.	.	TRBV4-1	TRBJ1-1	CASSQVAAVGWNTEAFF	TGCGCCAGCAGCCAGGTCGCGGCGGTTGGGTGGAACACTGAAGCTTTCTTT
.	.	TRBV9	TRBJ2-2	CASSARLNPQVTGELFF	TGTGCCAGCAGCGCTCGTCTCAACCCACAGGTTACCGGGGAGCTGTTTTTT
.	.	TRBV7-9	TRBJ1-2	CASSFLRSYGYTF	TGTGCCAGCAGCTTCCTCCGGTCCTATGGCTACACCTTC
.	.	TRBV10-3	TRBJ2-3	CAISSRDTQYF	TGTGCCATCAGTTCTAGAGATACGCAGTATTTT
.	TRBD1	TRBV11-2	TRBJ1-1	CASSLGVQGSTEAFF	TGTGCCAGCAGCTTAGGAGTACAGGGGAGCACTGAAGCTTTCTTT
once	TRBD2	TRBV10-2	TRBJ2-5	CASTLAGVETQYF	TGCGCCAGCACCCTAGCGGGGGTAGAGACCCAGTACTTC
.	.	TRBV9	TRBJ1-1	CASSPGKGRAEAFF	TGTGCCAGCAGCCCGGGTAAGGGGAGGGCTGAAGCTTTCTTT
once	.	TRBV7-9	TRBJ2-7	CASEGVYEQYF	TGTGCCAGCGAAGGAGTATACGAGCAGTACTTC
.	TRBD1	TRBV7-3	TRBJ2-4	CASSPNPDRGSKNIQYF	TGTGCCAGCAGCCCGAACCCGGACAGGGGATCCAAAAACATTCAGTACTTC